Sequencing of this T cell receptor (beta chain) was carried out in a study of blood T cell repertoires in COVID-19. Membership in each cohort depended on participant-reported clinical history. Donors of Cohort 3 who recovered were those that had two negative PCRs, clearance, or symptom resolution. V was clipped by 5 bases and J by 9 bases, with 17 bases between them. The CDR3 totals 14 residues. Germline loops: CDR1 LNHDA, CDR2 SQIVND (reference sequence). Using immunoSEQ multiplex PCR, the repertoire was profiled, and TCRdb retains in-frame clones only, with some absent. The sample includes some 250,000 clones, around 89% of them seen just once.

The V call is TRBV19, the J call TRBJ1-5, with unresolved D. The specimen was PBMCs or T cells enriched from blood (not recorded which). The TCR was taken from a man in his forties who had recovered from COVID-19. CDR3 coding DNA: TGTGCCAGTAGTTCTCCAGGCGCCCTACCGCCCCAGCATTTT. This translates into CASSSPGALPPQHF.